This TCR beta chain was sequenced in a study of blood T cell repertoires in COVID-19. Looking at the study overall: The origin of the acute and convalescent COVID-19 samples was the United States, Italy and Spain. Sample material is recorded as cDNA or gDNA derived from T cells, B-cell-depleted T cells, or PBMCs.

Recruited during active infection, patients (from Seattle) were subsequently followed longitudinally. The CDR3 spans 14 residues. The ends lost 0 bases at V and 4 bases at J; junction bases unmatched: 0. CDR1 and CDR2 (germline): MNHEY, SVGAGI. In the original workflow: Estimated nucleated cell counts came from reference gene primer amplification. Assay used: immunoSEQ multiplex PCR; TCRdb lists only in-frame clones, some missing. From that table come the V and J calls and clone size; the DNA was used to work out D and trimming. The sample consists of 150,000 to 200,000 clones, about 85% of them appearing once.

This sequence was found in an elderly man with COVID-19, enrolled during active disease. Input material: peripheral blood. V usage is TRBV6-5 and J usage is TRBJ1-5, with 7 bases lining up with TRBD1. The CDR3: CASSYSGQNQPQHF. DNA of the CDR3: TGTGCCAGCAGTTACTCGGGACAGAATCAGCCCCAGCATTTT.